The 3 T cell receptor beta chains below come from one sample, sequenced in a study of blood T cell repertoires in COVID-19. Profiling relied on immunoSEQ multiplex PCR, and the TCRdb table lists in-frame clones only, not all of them. The table has some 86,000 clones, approximately 90% seen once; the top ten hold less than 2.5%. The sample taken for sequencing was peripheral blood. These receptors came from a human donor with active COVID-19. The donor label of this sample is uncertain.

The J gene is TRBJ2-7, the V gene TRBV10-3, with a possible D match to TRBD2 (5 bases). The CDR3 spans 16 residues. Trimming took off 3 bases at V and 0 bases at J, with 15 bases between the two ends. CDR1 and CDR2 (germline): ENHRY, SYGVKD. Here the CDR3 reads CAISDRGLGSSYEQYF. Written as DNA, the CDR3 is TGTGCCATCAGTGATCGCGGACTCGGAAGCTCCTACGAGCAGTACTTC.

CDR3 DNA: TGTGCCAGCAGCCCGTGGACAGGCTTTGGCAGGGTTCACCCCTACGAGCAGTACTTC. Protein sequence: CASSPWTGFGRVHPYEQYF. This sequence joins TRBV9 and TRBJ2-7; 7 bases map to TRBD1. This CDR3 contains 19 residues. The J segment lost 2 bases and the V segment lost 4 bases, leaving 21 bases of the junction unmatched. The germline V gene encodes CDR1 SGDLS and CDR2 YYNGEE.

The genes are TRBV6-1 and TRBJ1-3; the match to TRBD1 covers 7 bases. Germline V gives CDR1 MNHNS, CDR2 SASEGT. CDR3 length equals 17 residues. Trimming removed 3 bases from V and 4 bases from J; junction bases left unmatched: 12. Here the CDR3 DNA reads TGTGCCAGCAGTGAGGTAGGGGGCTTCATGTCCGGAAACACCATATATTTT. The encoded protein is CASSEVGGFMSGNTIYF.